The 29 T cell receptor beta chains below come from one sample, sequenced in a study of blood T cell repertoires in COVID-19. Sequencing was performed with immunoSEQ multiplex PCR; in TCRdb, only in-frame clones are kept and a portion is missing. The sample shows approximately 44,000 clones, roughly nine tenths of them seen only once. The sequenced material came from peripheral blood. Every receptor here comes from an elderly woman with acute or convalescent COVID-19.

This rearrangement joins TRBV7-2 to TRBJ2-7, with TRBD2 as a possible D gene (6 bases). Germline V gene lookup returns CDR1 SGHTA and CDR2 FQGNSA. V gave up 3 bases and J gave up 3 bases, with 9 bases separating them. The CDR3 sequence is 13 residues long. The chain's CDR3 is CASSFTGDYEQYF. The DNA for the CDR3 is TGTGCCAGCAGCTTTACGGGGGACTACGAGCAGTACTTC.

This chain joins TRBV4-2 and TRBJ1-1, with no clear D. Trimming removed 0 bases at V and 1 base at J, with 12 bases between. Germline V gene lookup returns CDR1 LGHNA and CDR2 YNFKEQ. CDR3 length: 16 amino acids. The CDR3 sequence is CASSQEAGPPNTEAFF. The CDR3, as DNA: TGTGCCAGCAGCCAAGAGGCTGGTCCCCCGAACACTGAAGCTTTCTTT.

This clone was detected only once. This chain joins TRBV5-1 and TRBJ1-4; TRBD1 matches at 8 bases. With 0 bases clipped from V and 5 bases from J, the junction kept 9 bases outside the gene matches. Per germline, CDR1 SGHRS and CDR2 YFSETQ. CDR3 length: 17 residues. The CDR3 DNA reads as TGCGCCAGCAGCTTGGACCCTGTGGGACAGGAAAATGAAAAACTGTTTTTT. Its translation: CASSLDPVGQENEKLFF. Using reference TRBV5-1 and TRBJ1-4 for the parts outside the CDR3, the full variable domain is KAGVTQTPRYLIKTRGQQVTLSCSPISGHRSVSWYQQTPGQGLQFLFEYFSETQRNKGNFPGRFSGRQFSNSRSEMNVSTLELGDSALYLCASSLDPVGQENEKLFFGSGTQLSVL.

Only a few counts were recorded for this clone. The V and J genes are TRBV30 and TRBJ2-5; D might be TRBD1 (6 bases). The CDR3 consists of 13 residues. V was clipped by 3 bases and J by 2 bases, with 10 bases between them. Germline values: CDR1 GTSNPN, CDR2 SVGIG (reference sequence). The CDR3 protein is CAWRGGQQETQYF. As DNA, the CDR3 is TGTGCCTGGAGAGGTGGACAGCAAGAGACCCAGTACTTC.

The chain combines TRBV5-4 with TRBJ1-2; weak D call: TRBD1 (5 bases). Germline lookup yields CDR1 SGHNT and CDR2 YYREEE (reference sequence). The CDR3 is 13 residues long. Trimming shortened V by 3 bases and J by 8 bases, and 14 bases separated the two germline ends. In DNA form, the CDR3 reads TGTGCCAGCAGCTCAGACAGAGGTGACGGCTACACCTTC. It yields the protein CASSSDRGDGYTF.

The genes are TRBV19 and TRBJ2-7; possibly TRBD1 for D (7 bases). This CDR3 is 15 amino acids long. The germline V gene has CDR1 LNHDA and CDR2 SQIVND (reference sequence). Trimming took off 2 bases at V and 4 bases at J, with 15 bases between the two ends. For the CDR3, the DNA is TGTGCCAGTAGTATACGGCCAGGGGGACTGTACGAGCAGTACTTC. Translated, it gives CASSIRPGGLYEQYF. Based on the CDR3 plus reference TRBV19 and TRBJ2-7, the full variable domain is DGGITQSPKYLFRKEGQNVTLSCEQNLNHDAMYWYRQDPGQGLRLIYYSQIVNDFQKGDIAEGYSVSREKKESFPLTVTSAQKNPTAFYLCASSIRPGGLYEQYFGPGTRLTVT.

This clone was found once. The chain is built from TRBV28 and TRBJ2-5, with D tentatively TRBD2 (5 bases). Germline CDR1 is MDHEN and CDR2 is SYDVKM. The V gene lost 5 bases and the J gene lost 5 bases, with 9 bases spanning the gap. The CDR3 contains 12 residues. Here the CDR3 reads CASSTGFETQYF. The DNA of the CDR3 is TGTGCCAGCAGTACGGGGTTTGAGACCCAGTACTTC. The complete variable domain, with remaining parts taken from reference TRBV28 and TRBJ2-5, reads DVKVTQSSRYLVKRTGEKVFLECVQDMDHENMFWYRQDPGLGLRLIYFSYDVKMKEKGDIPEGYSVSREKKERFSLILESASTNQTSMYLCASSTGFETQYFGPGTRLLVL.

This clone was seen once. The V and J genes are TRBV19 and TRBJ2-3, with D perhaps matching TRBD1 (5 bases). Trimming stripped 5 bases from V and 0 bases from J, with 15 bases between. This CDR3 region has 16 residues. CDR1 and CDR2 from the germline V gene are LNHDA and SQIVND (reference sequence). The CDR3 coding sequence is TGTGCCAGTAGTCCTCTCAGGGCCCCCAGCACAGATACGCAGTATTTT. This translates into CASSPLRAPSTDTQYF.

This chain uses TRBV7-9 with TRBJ1-6; tentative D call: TRBD1 (6 bases). CDR3 length: 17 amino acids. Germline CDR1 and CDR2: SEHNR and FQNEAQ (reference sequence). Trimming removed 0 bases at V and 0 bases at J, with 9 bases between. CDR3 bases: TGTGCCAGCAGCTTAGCAGCAGGGGACTCCTATAATTCACCCCTCCACTTT. It codes for CASSLAAGDSYNSPLHF.

The genes are TRBV11-2 and TRBJ2-3, with D maybe TRBD2 (6 bases). Trimming took off 5 bases at V and 5 bases at J, with 8 bases between the two ends. This CDR3 is 12 amino acids long. Germline V lookup: CDR1 SGHAT, CDR2 FQNNGV. The CDR3 region has the DNA TGTGCCAGCAGCGCGACTAGAGATACGCAGTATTTT. This gives the protein CASSATRDTQYF.

V and J are TRBV11-2 and TRBJ2-1; 7 bases map to TRBD1. CDR3 size: 13 residues. Trimming at V came to 6 bases and at J to 10 bases, leaving 9 bases not matched to a gene. CDR1 is SGHAT, CDR2 FQNNGV, per germline. Here the CDR3 DNA reads TGTGCCAGCAGGATTAACAGGGGCCCCGAGCAGTTCTTC. Translation gives CASRINRGPEQFF.

This chain links TRBV6-5 with TRBJ2-2; TRBD1 aligns across 7 bases. CDR1 and CDR2 from the germline V gene are MNHEY and SVGAGI. Trimming took 6 bases from V and 4 from J; bases not matched to a gene: 8. This CDR3 has 15 residues. The CDR3 region is CASRRAGTATGELFF. The CDR3 DNA follows: TGTGCCAGCAGGCGAGCCGGGACAGCCACCGGGGAGCTGTTTTTT.

This chain connects TRBV28 to TRBJ2-7, with D maybe TRBD1 (5 bases). Germline V CDR1 and CDR2: MDHEN, SYDVKM. Deletions cut 7 bases from V and 4 bases from J, with 17 bases between. The CDR3 is made up of 14 amino acids. CDR3 protein: CASTPSPPGYEQYV. The CDR3 DNA reads TGTGCCAGCACCCCCTCCCCGCCAGGGTACGAGCAGTACGTC.

V and J are TRBV25-1 and TRBJ2-1; 8 bases agree with TRBD2. The germline CDR1 and CDR2 sequences are MGHDK and SYGVNS. This CDR3 is built from 15 residues. J was trimmed by 3 bases and V by 7 bases; bases with no gene match: 8. DNA for the CDR3: TGTGCCAGCACCTATCCGGGGGGGGGCTACAATGAGCAGTTCTTC. Protein product: CASTYPGGGYNEQFF. Drawing the rest from reference TRBV25-1 and TRBJ2-1, the complete variable domain is EADIYQTPRYLVIGTGKKITLECSQTMGHDKMYWYQQDPGMELHLIHYSYGVNSTEKGDLSSESTVSRIRTEHFPLTLESARPSHTSQYLCASTYPGGGYNEQFFGPGTRLTVL.

This clone has just a few counts. The V gene is TRBV4-1, the J gene TRBJ2-7; D gene unclear. The CDR3 spans 16 residues. CDR1 and CDR2 (germline): MGHRA, YSYEKL. V lost 2 bases and J 0 bases, leaving 14 bases between the germline ends. This CDR3 reads CASSQQRSLSSYEQYF. DNA of the CDR3: TGCGCCAGCAGCCAACAACGTTCGTTGAGCTCCTACGAGCAGTACTTC.

V usage is TRBV9 and J usage is TRBJ2-3; a weak D match, TRBD1 (5 bases). Per germline, CDR1 SGDLS and CDR2 YYNGEE. The CDR3 is 17 amino acids. The V end was cut by 4 bases, the J end by 2 bases, with 20 bases between. For the CDR3, the DNA is TGTGCCAGCAGCCACACAGGCGGAACCACTATCACAGATACGCAGTATTTT. It translates to CASSHTGGTTITDTQYF.

The V gene is TRBV11-2, the J gene TRBJ2-5, with 10 nucleotides matching TRBD2. The germline V gene has CDR1 SGHAT and CDR2 FQNNGV. This CDR3 has 17 amino acids. V trimming: 5 bases; J trimming: 5 bases; junction bases outside the gene matches: 14. Written as DNA, the CDR3 is TGTGCCAGCAGCCCCCAAGGGTCCGGACTAGCGGAGGAGACCCAGTACTTC. As protein: CASSPQGSGLAEETQYF.

The rearrangement links TRBV28 to TRBJ2-7; 7 bases agree with TRBD1. Germline assignment: CDR1 MDHEN and CDR2 SYDVKM. Germline trimming cut 6 bases from V and 9 bases from J; bases unmatched to any gene: 11. CDR3 length equals 13 residues. CDR3: CASRKDRLYVQYV. CDR3 sequence (DNA): TGTGCCAGCAGAAAGGACAGGCTTTATGTGCAGTACGTC.

The genes are TRBV19 and TRBJ2-6; D gene ambiguous. The CDR3 consists of 15 residues. The V gene lost 6 bases and the J gene lost 0 bases, with 9 bases spanning the gap. Germline CDR1 and CDR2: LNHDA and SQIVND (reference sequence). In DNA form, the CDR3 reads TGTGCCAGTAGCCCTCGGGTCTCTGGGGCCAACGTCCTGACTTTC. This translates into CASSPRVSGANVLTF.

This chain uses TRBV30 with TRBJ2-2, with no clear D. The V gene's germline CDR1 is GTSNPN and CDR2 SVGIG (reference sequence). V was pared by 8 bases and J by 0 bases, with 16 bases between. This CDR3 comprises 15 residues. Here the CDR3 DNA reads TGTGCCCTACGCGGCAAAACTACGAACACCGGGGAGCTGTTTTTT. Its protein product is CALRGKTTNTGELFF.

The rearrangement uses TRBV19 and TRBJ1-1, with D possibly being TRBD1 (5 bases). Germline V gene sequence: CDR1 LNHDA, CDR2 SQIVND (reference sequence). The CDR3 is made up of 15 amino acids. With 2 bases removed from V and 0 bases from J, the gap between germline ends came to 10 bases. CDR3 sequence (DNA): TGTGCCAGTAGTATACACAGGCCGATGAACACTGAAGCTTTCTTT. This translates into CASSIHRPMNTEAFF.

This clone appeared a few times. The chain combines TRBV4-2 with TRBJ1-5; 8 bases map to TRBD1. The CDR3 runs 15 residues. Germline CDR1 LGHNA, CDR2 YNFKEQ. Losses at the gene ends were 4 bases for V and 2 bases for J; bases not matched to a gene: 4. The CDR3, as DNA: TGTGCCAGCAGCCGAGACAGGGGAGGCAATCAGCCCCAGCATTTT. This codes for CASSRDRGGNQPQHF.

The CDR3 sequence is CASSPLQGDNSPLHF. CDR3 coding DNA: TGTGCCAGCAGTCCTTTACAGGGCGACAATTCACCCCTCCACTTT. V is TRBV3-1 (or the pseudogene TRBV3-2) and J is TRBJ1-6, with D perhaps TRBD1 (6 bases). Germline-derived CDR1 and CDR2 are LGHDT and YNNKEL (reference sequence). Trimming removed 6 bases from V and 7 bases from J, with 16 bases in between. The CDR3 loop spans 15 amino acids.

The rearrangement links TRBV23-1 to TRBJ1-2; 10 bases agree with TRBD1. TRBV23-1 is flagged as an ORF with uncertain function. The ends lost 3 bases at V and 7 bases at J; junction bases unmatched: 8. There are 15 residues in the CDR3. The CDR3 spells CASSHLWGQGLGYTF. Here the CDR3 DNA reads TGCGCCAGCAGTCATCTATGGGGACAGGGGCTTGGCTACACCTTC.

The V and J genes are TRBV5-1 and TRBJ2-4; D perhaps matches TRBD1 (6 bases). Germline assignment: CDR1 SGHRS and CDR2 YFSETQ. V lost 4 bases and J 0 bases, leaving 14 bases between the germline ends. The CDR3 covers 16 residues. The chain's CDR3 is CASSPNGGLAKNIQYF. CDR3 nucleotide sequence: TGCGCCAGCAGCCCAAATGGGGGCCTAGCCAAAAACATTCAGTACTTC.

The chain employs TRBV5-1 and TRBJ2-2; TRBD1 is a possible D gene (5 bases). Germline CDR1 reads SGHRS; CDR2 reads YFSETQ. V lost 4 bases and J 2 bases, leaving 15 bases between the germline ends. CDR3 length: 16 amino acids. The CDR3 bases are TGCGCCAGCAGCCCGAGAACGACAGAAAACACCGGGGAGCTGTTTTTT. Its translation: CASSPRTTENTGELFF.

The V gene is TRBV5-3, the J gene TRBJ2-7; the match to TRBD1 covers 12 bases. TRBV5-3 is marked as an open reading frame, function uncertain. There are 15 residues in the CDR3. Unmatched junction bases numbered 6, after V lost 4 bases and J lost 4 bases. The CDR3 sequence: CARSQPGQGAYEQYF. The CDR3 DNA sequence: TGTGCCAGAAGCCAACCGGGACAGGGGGCTTACGAGCAGTACTTC.

This rearrangement joins TRBV6-5 to TRBJ2-5; 8 nucleotides agree with TRBD2. J lost 8 bases, V lost 7 bases, and 12 bases had no gene match. There are 14 residues in the CDR3. CDR1 is MNHEY, CDR2 SVGAGI, per germline. CDR3 protein: CASILEGLAGTQYF. The CDR3 DNA reads TGTGCCAGCATCCTCGAAGGACTAGCCGGAACCCAGTACTTC.

The chain uses TRBV5-1 and TRBJ2-1; D is possibly TRBD2 (6 bases). This CDR3 region has 15 residues. Germline lookup yields CDR1 SGHRS and CDR2 YFSETQ. V lost 0 bases and J lost 7, with 14 bases in between. The CDR3 DNA reads as TGCGCCAGCAGCTTGGCCGGGGGATTGGGGAATGAGCAGTTCTTC. This encodes CASSLAGGLGNEQFF.